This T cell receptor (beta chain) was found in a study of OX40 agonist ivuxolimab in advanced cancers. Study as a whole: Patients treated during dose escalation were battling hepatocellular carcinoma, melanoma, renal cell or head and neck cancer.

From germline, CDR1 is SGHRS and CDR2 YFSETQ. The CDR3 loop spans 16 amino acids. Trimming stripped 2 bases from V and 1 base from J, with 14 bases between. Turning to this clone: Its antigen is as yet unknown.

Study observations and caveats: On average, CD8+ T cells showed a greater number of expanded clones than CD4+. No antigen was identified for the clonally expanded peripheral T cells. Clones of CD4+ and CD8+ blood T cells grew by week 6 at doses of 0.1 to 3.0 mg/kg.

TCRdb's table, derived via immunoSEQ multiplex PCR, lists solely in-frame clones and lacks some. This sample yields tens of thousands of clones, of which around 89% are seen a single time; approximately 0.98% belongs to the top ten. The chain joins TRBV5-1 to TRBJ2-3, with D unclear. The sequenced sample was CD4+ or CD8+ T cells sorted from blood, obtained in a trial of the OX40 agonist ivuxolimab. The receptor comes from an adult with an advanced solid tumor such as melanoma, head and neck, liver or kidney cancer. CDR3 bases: TGCGCCAGCAGCTTTGCGGTAAACTCTGGCACAGATACGCAGTATTTT. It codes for CASSFAVNSGTDTQYF.